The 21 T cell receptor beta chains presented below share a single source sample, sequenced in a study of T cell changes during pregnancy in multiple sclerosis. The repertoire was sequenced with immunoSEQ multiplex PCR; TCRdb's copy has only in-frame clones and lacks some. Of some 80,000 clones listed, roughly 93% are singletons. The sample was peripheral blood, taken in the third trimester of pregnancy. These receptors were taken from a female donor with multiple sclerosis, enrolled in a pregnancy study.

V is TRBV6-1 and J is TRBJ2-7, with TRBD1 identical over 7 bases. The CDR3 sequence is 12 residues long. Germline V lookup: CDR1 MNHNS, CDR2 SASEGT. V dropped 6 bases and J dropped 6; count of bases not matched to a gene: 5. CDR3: CASRRTGSEQYF. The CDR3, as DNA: TGTGCCAGCAGACGGACAGGTTCCGAGCAGTACTTC.

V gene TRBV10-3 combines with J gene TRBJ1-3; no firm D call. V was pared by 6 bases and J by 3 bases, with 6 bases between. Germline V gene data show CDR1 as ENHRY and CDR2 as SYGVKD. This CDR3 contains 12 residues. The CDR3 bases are TGTGCCATCAGGCCAGATGGAAACACCATATATTTT. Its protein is CAIRPDGNTIYF.

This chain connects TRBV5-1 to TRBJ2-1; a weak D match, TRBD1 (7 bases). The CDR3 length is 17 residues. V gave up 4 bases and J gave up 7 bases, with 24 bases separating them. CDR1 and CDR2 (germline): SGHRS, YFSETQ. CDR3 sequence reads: CASSPRRRQGGGNEQFF. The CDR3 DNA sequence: TGCGCCAGCAGCCCCCGCCGGCGACAGGGAGGTGGTAATGAGCAGTTCTTC. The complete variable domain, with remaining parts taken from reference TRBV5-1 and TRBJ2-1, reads KAGVTQTPRYLIKTRGQQVTLSCSPISGHRSVSWYQQTPGQGLQFLFEYFSETQRNKGNFPGRFSGRQFSNSRSEMNVSTLELGDSALYLCASSPRRRQGGGNEQFFGPGTRLTVL.

Here the CDR3 DNA reads TGTGCCATGCTAGACGGTGGAGGGGCTGGCTTGGGCGCCGAGGGCAAAACTGAAGCTTTCTTT. It translates to CAMLDGGGAGLGAEGKTEAFF. The chain combines TRBV10-3 with TRBJ1-1; tentative D call: TRBD1 (5 bases). Trimming pared 9 bases from V and 5 bases from J, leaving 40 bases between. CDR1 is ENHRY, CDR2 SYGVKD, per germline. The CDR3 loop spans 21 amino acids.

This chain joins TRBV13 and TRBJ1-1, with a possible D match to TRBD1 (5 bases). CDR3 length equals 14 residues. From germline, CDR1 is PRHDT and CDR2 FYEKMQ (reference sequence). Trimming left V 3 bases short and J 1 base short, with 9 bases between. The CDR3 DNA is TGTGCCAGCAGCTTCCGACAGCCGAACACTGAAGCTTTCTTT. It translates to CASSFRQPNTEAFF.

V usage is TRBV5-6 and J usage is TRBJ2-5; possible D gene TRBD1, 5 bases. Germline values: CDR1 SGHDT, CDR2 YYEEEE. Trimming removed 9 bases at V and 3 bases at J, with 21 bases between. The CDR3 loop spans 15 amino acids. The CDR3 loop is CANSTLGQGKETQYF. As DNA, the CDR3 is TGTGCCAACAGTACTTTAGGTCAGGGAAAAGAGACCCAGTACTTC.

The CDR3: CASSALGGVIAEAFF. CDR3 sequence (DNA): TGTGCCAGTAGTGCTCTGGGAGGGGTGATCGCTGAAGCTTTCTTT. This chain connects TRBV19 to TRBJ1-1; possible D gene TRBD1, 5 bases. This CDR3 contains 15 residues. Per germline, CDR1 LNHDA and CDR2 SQIVND (reference sequence). Trimming took 5 bases from V and 6 from J, leaving 19 bases between them. Full variable domain (remainder filled in from reference TRBV19 and TRBJ1-1): DGGITQSPKYLFRKEGQNVTLSCEQNLNHDAMYWYRQDPGQGLRLIYYSQIVNDFQKGDIAEGYSVSREKKESFPLTVTSAQKNPTAFYLCASSALGGVIAEAFFGQGTRLTVV.

The CDR3 region has the DNA TGTGCCAGCAGCTTATTTACCCCAGTTGCAACTAATGAAAAACTGTTTTTT. Protein: CASSLFTPVATNEKLFF. The J gene is TRBJ1-4, the V gene TRBV7-9; no reliable D call. The V and J ends lost 2 bases and 0 bases respectively, with 13 bases between them. The germline CDR1 and CDR2 sequences are SEHNR and FQNEAQ (reference sequence). The CDR3 consists of 17 residues.

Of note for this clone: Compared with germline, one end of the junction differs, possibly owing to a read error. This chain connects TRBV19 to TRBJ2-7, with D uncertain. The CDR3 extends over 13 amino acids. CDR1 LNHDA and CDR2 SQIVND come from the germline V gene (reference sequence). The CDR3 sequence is CASTIGPTYEQYF. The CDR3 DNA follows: TGTGCCAGTACTATAGGGCCGACCTACGAGCAGTACTTC.

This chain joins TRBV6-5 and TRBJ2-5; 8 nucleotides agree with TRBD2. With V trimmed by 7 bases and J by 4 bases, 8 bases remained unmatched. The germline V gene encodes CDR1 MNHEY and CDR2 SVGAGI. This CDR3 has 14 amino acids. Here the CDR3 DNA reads TGTGCCAGCACGGGTAATGCGGGGGGAGAGACCCAGTACTTC. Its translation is CASTGNAGGETQYF.

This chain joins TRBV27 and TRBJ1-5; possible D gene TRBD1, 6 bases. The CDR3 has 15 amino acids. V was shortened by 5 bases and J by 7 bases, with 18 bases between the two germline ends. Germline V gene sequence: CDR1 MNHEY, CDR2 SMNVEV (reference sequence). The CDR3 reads CASSPLGGAGQPQHF. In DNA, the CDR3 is TGTGCCAGCAGTCCCCTCGGGGGGGCGGGGCAGCCCCAGCATTTT.

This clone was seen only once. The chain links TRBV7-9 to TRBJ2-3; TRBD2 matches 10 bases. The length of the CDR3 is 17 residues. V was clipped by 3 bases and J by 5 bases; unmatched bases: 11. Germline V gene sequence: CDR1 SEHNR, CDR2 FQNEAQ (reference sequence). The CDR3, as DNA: TGTGCCAGCAGCTTCTCTAGCGGGGGCCTCCCGGGAGATACGCAGTATTTT. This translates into CASSFSSGGLPGDTQYF.

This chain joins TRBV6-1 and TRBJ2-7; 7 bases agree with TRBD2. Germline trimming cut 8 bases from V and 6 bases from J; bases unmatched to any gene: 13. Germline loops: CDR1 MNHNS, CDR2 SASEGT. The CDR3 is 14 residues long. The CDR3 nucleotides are TGTGCCAGCGGAATTGCGGGAGAGGAGGCCGAGCAGTACTTC. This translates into CASGIAGEEAEQYF.

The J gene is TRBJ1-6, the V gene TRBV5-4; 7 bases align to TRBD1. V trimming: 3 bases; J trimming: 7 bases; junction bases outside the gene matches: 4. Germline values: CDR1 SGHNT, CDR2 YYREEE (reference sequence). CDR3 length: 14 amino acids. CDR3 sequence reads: CASSSRGVNSPLHF. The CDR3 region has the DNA TGTGCCAGCAGCTCCAGGGGGGTGAATTCACCCCTCCACTTT.

The chain's CDR3 is CASSYPEGGTEAFF. CDR3 DNA sequence: TGTGCCAGCAGTTACCCAGAGGGAGGCACTGAAGCTTTCTTT. The chain couples TRBV6-6 to TRBJ1-1, with D unresolved. CDR3 length: 14 amino acids. Looked up from germline, CDR1 is MNHNY and CDR2 is SVGAGI (reference sequence). The germline V and J ends were trimmed by 2 bases and 4 bases, with 11 bases remaining between them.

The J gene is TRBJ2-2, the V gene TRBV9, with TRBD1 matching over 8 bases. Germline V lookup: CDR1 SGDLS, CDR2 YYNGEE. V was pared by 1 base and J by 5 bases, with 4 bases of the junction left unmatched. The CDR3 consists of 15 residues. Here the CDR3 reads CASSVIDRGTGELFF. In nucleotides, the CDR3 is TGTGCCAGCAGCGTAATCGACAGGGGTACCGGGGAGCTGTTTTTT.

Here the CDR3 reads CASSLRRGHHTGELFF. CDR3 coding DNA: TGTGCCAGCAGCTTACGGCGGGGGCACCACACCGGGGAGCTGTTTTTT. The rearrangement links TRBV13 to TRBJ2-2, with a weak D call TRBD2 (7 bases). The germline V and J ends were trimmed by 2 bases and 3 bases, with 13 bases remaining between them. Germline CDR1 is PRHDT and CDR2 is FYEKMQ (reference sequence). This CDR3 is built from 16 residues. Looking up the rest from reference TRBV13 and TRBJ2-2 gives the full variable domain: AAGVIQSPRHLIKEKRETATLKCYPIPRHDTVYWYQQGPGQDPQFLISFYEKMQSDKGSIPDRFSAQQFSDYHSELNMSSLELGDSALYFCASSLRRGHHTGELFFGEGSRLTVL.

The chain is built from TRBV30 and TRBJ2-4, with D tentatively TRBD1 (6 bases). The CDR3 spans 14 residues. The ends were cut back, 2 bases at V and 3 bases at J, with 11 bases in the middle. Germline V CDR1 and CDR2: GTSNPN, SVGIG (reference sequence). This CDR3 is CAWSIRGGKNIQYF. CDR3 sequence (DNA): TGTGCCTGGAGTATAAGAGGGGGCAAAAACATTCAGTACTTC.

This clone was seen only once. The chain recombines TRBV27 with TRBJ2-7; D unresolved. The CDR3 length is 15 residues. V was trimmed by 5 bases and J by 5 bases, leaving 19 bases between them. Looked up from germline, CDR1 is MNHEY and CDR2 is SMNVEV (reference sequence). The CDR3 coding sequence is TGTGCCAGCAGTCTCCTTAAGCCGGCGGTCCACGAGCAGTACTTC. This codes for CASSLLKPAVHEQYF.

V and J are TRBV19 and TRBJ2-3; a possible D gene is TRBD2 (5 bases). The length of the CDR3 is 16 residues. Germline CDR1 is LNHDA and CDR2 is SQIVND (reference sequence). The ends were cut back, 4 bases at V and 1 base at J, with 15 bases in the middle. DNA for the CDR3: TGTGCCAGTAGTAACGGGGTGGGCTTTCGCACAGATACGCAGTATTTT. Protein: CASSNGVGFRTDTQYF.

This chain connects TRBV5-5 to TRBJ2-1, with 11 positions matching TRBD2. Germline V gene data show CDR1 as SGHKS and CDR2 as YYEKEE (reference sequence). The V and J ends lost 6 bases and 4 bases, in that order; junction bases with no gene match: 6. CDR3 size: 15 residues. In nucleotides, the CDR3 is TGTGCCAGCACCCGACTAGCGGGAAGTTACAATGAGCAGTTCTTC. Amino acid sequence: CASTRLAGSYNEQFF.